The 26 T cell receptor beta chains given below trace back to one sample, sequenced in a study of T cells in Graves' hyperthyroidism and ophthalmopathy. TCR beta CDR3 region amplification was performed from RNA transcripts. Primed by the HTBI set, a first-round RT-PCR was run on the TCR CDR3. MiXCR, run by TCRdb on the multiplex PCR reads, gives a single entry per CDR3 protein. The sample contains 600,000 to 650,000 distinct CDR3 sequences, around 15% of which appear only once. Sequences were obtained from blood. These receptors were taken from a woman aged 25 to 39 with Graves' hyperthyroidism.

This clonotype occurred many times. The CDR3 is CASTDTNYGYTF. Written as DNA, the CDR3 is TGTGCCAGCACCGACACTAACTATGGCTACACCTTC. The chain has TRBV7-2 and TRBJ1-2; D is unclear. The ends were cut back, 7 bases at V and 0 bases at J, with 6 bases in the middle. CDR1 and CDR2 from the germline V gene are SGHTA and FQGNSA. The CDR3 length is 12 residues. Using reference TRBV7-2 and TRBJ1-2 for the parts outside the CDR3, the full variable domain is GAGVSQSPSNKVTEKGKDVELRCDPISGHTALYWYRQSLGQGLEFLIYFQGNSAPDKSGLPSDRFSAERTGGSVSTLTIQRTQQEDSAVYLCASTDTNYGYTFGSGTRLTVV.

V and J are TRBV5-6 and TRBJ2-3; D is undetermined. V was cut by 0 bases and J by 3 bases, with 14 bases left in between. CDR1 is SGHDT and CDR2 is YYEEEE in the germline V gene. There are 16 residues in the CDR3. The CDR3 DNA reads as TGTGCCAGCAGCTTGGGCGCGGTATTTAGAACAGATACGCAGTATTTT. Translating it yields CASSLGAVFRTDTQYF. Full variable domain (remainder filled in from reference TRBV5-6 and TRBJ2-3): DAGVTQSPTHLIKTRGQQVTLRCSPKSGHDTVSWYQQALGQGPQFIFQYYEEEERQRGNFPDRFSGHQFPNYSSELNVNALLLGDSALYLCASSLGAVFRTDTQYFGPGTRLTVL.

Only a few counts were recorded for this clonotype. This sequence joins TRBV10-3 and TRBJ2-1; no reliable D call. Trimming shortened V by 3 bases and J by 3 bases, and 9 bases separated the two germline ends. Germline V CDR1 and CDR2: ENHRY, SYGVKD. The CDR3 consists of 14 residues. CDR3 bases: TGTGCCATCAGTGACCCGACTCACTACAATGAGCAGTTCTTC. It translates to CAISDPTHYNEQFF.

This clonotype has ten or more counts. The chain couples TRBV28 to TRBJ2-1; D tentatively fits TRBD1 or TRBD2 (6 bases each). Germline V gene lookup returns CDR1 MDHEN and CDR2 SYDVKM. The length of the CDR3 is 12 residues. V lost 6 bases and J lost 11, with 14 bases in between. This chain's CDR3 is CASRGTGAKQFF. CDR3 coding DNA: TGTGCCAGCAGGGGGACGGGGGCGAAGCAGTTCTTC.

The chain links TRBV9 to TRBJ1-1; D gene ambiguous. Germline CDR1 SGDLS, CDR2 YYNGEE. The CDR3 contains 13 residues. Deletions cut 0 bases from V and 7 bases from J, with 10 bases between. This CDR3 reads CASSVATGFEAFF. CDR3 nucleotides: TGTGCCAGCAGCGTAGCTACGGGATTTGAAGCTTTCTTT.

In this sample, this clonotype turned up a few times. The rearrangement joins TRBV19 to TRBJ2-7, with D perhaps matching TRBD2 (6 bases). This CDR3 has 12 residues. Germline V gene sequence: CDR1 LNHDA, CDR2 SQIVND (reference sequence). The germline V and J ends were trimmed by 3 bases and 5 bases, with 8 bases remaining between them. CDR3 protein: CASSIGGDEQYF. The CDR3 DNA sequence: TGTGCCAGTAGTATTGGCGGGGACGAGCAGTACTTC.

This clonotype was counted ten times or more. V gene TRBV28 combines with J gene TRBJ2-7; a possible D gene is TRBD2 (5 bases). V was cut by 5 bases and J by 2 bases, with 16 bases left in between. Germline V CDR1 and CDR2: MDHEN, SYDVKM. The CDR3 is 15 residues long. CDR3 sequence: CASSISPSGTYEQYF. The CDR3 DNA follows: TGTGCCAGCAGTATCTCACCCTCGGGGACCTACGAGCAGTACTTC.

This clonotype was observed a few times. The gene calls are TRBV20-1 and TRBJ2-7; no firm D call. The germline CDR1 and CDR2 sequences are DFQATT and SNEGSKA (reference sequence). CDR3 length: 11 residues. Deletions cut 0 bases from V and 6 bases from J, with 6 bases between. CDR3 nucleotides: TGCAGTGCTAGAGATCCCAGCGAGCAGTACTTC. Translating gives CSARDPSEQYF.

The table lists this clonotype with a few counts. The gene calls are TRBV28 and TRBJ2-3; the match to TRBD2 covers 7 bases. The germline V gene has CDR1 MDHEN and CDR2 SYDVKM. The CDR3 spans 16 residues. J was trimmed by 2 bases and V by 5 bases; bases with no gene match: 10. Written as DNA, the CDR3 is TGTGCCAGCAGTCCTGACCTAGCGGACTTCACAGATACGCAGTATTTT. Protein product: CASSPDLADFTDTQYF.

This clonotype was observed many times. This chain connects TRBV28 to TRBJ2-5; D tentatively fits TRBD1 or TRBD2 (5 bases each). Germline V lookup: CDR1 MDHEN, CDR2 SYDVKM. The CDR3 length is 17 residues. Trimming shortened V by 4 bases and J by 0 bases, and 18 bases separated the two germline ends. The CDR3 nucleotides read TGTGCCAGCAGTTGGGGACCCCGGCCTAGCTACCAAGAGACCCAGTACTTC. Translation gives CASSWGPRPSYQETQYF.

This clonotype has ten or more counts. The CDR3 DNA sequence: TGTGCCAGCAGCTTTGCTAGCGGGAGGGCCTTCGGATACAATGAGCAGTTCTTC. As protein: CASSFASGRAFGYNEQFF. This chain uses TRBV7-9 with TRBJ2-1; TRBD2 matches at 12 bases. This CDR3 has 18 amino acids. Germline assignment: CDR1 SEHNR and CDR2 FQNEAQ (reference sequence). V was clipped by 3 bases and J by 4 bases; unmatched bases: 10.

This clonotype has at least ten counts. The CDR3 coding sequence is TGTGCCAGCAGTTTACAGGGGGAAGGGGCCAACGTCCTGACTTTC. This translates into CASSLQGEGANVLTF. The V call is TRBV6-2 or TRBV6-3, the J call TRBJ2-6; 8 nucleotides line up with TRBD1. Losses at the gene ends were 4 bases for V and 4 bases for J; bases not matched to a gene: 3. The germline gives CDR1 MNHEY, CDR2 SVGEGT. This CDR3 has 15 residues.

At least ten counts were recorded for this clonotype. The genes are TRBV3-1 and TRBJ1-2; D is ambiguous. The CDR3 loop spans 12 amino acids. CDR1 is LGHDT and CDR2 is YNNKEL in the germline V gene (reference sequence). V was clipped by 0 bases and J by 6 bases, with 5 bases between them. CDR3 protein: CASSQDGNGYTF. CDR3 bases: TGTGCCAGCAGCCAAGATGGAAATGGCTACACCTTC.

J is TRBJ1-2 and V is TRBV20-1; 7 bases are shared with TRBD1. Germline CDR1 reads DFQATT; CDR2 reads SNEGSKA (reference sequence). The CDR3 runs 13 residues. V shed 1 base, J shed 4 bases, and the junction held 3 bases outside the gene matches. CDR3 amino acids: CSARARQGYGYTF. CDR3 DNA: TGCAGTGCTAGAGCTCGACAGGGCTATGGCTACACCTTC.

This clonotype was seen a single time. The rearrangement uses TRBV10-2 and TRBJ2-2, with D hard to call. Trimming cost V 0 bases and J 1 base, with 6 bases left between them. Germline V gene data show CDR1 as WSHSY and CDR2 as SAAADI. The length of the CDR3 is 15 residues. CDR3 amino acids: CASSESARNTGELFF. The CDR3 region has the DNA TGCGCCAGCAGTGAGTCGGCTAGGAACACCGGGGAGCTGTTTTTT.

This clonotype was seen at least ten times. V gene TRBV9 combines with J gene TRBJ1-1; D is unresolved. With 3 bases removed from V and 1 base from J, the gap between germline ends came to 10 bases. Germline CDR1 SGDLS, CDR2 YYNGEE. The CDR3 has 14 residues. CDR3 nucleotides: TGTGCCAGCAGCGCGCTTTGGAGGAACACTGAAGCTTTCTTT. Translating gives CASSALWRNTEAFF. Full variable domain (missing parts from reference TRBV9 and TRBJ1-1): DSGVTQTPKHLITATGQRVTLRCSPRSGDLSVYWYQQSLDQGLQFLIQYYNGEERAKGNILERFSAQQFPDLHSELNLSSLELGDSALYFCASSALWRNTEAFFGQGTRLTVV.

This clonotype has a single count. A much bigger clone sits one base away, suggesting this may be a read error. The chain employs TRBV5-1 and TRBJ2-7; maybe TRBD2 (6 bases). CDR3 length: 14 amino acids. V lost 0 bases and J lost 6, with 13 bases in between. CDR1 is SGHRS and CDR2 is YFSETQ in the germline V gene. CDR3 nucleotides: TGCGCCAGCAGCTTGGACGGCGGGAACTGCGAGCAGTACTTC. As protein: CASSLDGGNCEQYF.

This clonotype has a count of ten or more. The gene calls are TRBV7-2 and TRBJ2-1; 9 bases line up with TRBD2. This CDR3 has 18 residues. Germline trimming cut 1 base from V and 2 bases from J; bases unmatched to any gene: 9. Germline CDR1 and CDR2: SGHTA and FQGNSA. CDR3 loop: CASSLGGGLAGTYNEQFF. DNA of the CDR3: TGTGCCAGCAGCTTAGGGGGGGGACTAGCAGGAACCTACAATGAGCAGTTCTTC. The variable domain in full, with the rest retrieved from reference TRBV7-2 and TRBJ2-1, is GAGVSQSPSNKVTEKGKDVELRCDPISGHTALYWYRQSLGQGLEFLIYFQGNSAPDKSGLPSDRFSAERTGGSVSTLTIQRTQQEDSAVYLCASSLGGGLAGTYNEQFFGPGTRLTVL.

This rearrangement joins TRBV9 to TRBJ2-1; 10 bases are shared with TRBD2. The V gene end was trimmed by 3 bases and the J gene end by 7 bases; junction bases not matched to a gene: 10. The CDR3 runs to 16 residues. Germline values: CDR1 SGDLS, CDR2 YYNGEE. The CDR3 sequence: CASSASLAGVKNEQFF. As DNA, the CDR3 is TGTGCCAGCAGCGCCTCCCTAGCGGGAGTTAAAAATGAGCAGTTCTTC.

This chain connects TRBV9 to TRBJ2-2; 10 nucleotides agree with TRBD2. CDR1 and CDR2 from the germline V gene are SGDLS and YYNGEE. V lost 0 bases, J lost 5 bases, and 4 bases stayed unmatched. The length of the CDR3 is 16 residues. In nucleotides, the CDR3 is TGTGCCAGCAGCGTAGTAAGCGGGAGGGCGACCGGGGAGCTGTTTTTT. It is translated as CASSVVSGRATGELFF.

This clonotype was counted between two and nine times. CDR3 in amino acids: CAISVGVSNTEAFF. As DNA, the CDR3 is TGTGCCATCAGTGTTGGGGTCAGCAACACTGAAGCTTTCTTT. The gene calls are TRBV10-3 and TRBJ1-1; the D is unclear. The CDR3 length is 14 residues. Per the germline V gene, CDR1 is ENHRY and CDR2 is SYGVKD. Trimming pared 4 bases from V and 2 bases from J, leaving 11 bases between.

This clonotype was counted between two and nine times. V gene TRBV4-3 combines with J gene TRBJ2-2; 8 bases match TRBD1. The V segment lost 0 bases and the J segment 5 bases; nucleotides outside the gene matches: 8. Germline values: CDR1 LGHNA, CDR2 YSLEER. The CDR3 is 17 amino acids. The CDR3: CASSQDARGPATGELFF. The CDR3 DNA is TGCGCCAGCAGCCAAGATGCCAGGGGGCCGGCGACCGGGGAGCTGTTTTTT.

This CDR3 reads CSASRQGFYSGNTIYF. Here the CDR3 DNA reads TGCAGTGCTAGCAGGCAGGGGTTTTATTCTGGAAACACCATATATTTT. J is TRBJ1-3 and V is TRBV20-1, with D possibly TRBD1 on 6 matching bases. Germline CDR1 reads DFQATT; CDR2 reads SNEGSKA (reference sequence). Between the trimmed V and J ends, which lost 3 bases and 1 base, there was a span of 16 bases. This CDR3 is built from 16 residues.

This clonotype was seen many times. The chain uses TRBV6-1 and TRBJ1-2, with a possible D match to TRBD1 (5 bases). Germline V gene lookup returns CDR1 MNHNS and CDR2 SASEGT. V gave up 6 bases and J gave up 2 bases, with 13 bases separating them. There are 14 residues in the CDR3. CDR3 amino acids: CASRDRGGNYGYTF. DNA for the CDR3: TGTGCCAGCAGGGATCGGGGCGGGAACTATGGCTACACCTTC.

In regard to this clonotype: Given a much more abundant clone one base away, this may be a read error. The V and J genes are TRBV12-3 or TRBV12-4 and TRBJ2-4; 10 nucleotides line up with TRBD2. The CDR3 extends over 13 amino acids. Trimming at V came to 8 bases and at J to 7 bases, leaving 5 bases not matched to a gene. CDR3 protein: CASRTSGGNIQYF. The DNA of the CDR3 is TGTGCCAGCCGGACTAGCGGAGGGAACATTCAGTACTTC.

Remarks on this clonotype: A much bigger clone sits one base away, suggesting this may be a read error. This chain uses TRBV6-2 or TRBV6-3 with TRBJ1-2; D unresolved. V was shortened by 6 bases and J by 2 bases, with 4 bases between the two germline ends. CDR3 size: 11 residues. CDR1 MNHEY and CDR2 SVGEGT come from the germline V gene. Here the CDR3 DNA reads TGTGCCAGCAGAGGCAACTATGGCTACACCTTC. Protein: CASRGNYGYTF.